This paragraph reports one T cell receptor beta chain. The antigen is unknown. This was the immunoSEQ v4 assay. The protocol was immunoSEQ multiplex PCR, while the TCRdb copy is restricted to in-frame clones and leaves out a portion. The table lists 700 to 1,000 clones, approximately 82% of them singletons. This CDR3 has 11 residues. Per germline, CDR1 WNHNN and CDR2 SYGVQD (reference sequence). The V and J ends lost 6 bases and 6 bases respectively, with 9 bases between them. The data are from a study of T cells in placental villitis. Findings and limits, study-wide: Expanded clones in villitis of unknown etiology were largely private to each placenta. Placentae with villitis of unknown etiology showed clonal expansion, median clonality about 0.06 versus control 0.0055 to 0.0075.

This TCR was recovered from a human patient with villitis of unknown etiology; the placental T cells may come from both mother and fetus. The chain joins TRBV10-1 to TRBJ2-7, with a possible D match to TRBD1 (5 bases). The sequenced material came from placental tissue containing maternal and fetal cells. CDR3 protein: CASRGHIEQYV. The CDR3 DNA is TGCGCCAGCAGGGGGCATATCGAGCAGTACGTC.